The 10 T cell receptor beta chains listed next were all sequenced from one sample in a study of shared clonotypes between healthy human individuals. Clones were read by immunoSEQ multiplex PCR, and TCRdb kept only the in-frame ones, dropping some. The table lists 450,000 to 700,000 clones, 95% to 96% of them singletons. CD45RO-negative CD8 cells positively selected for CCR7 made up the naive population, which excluded terminally differentiated effector memory CD45RA+ cells. Specimen: naive CD8+ T cells sorted from blood. The receptor set was obtained from a woman aged 25 to 45 in good health.

This clone appeared a single time. The J gene is TRBJ2-1, the V gene TRBV7-9; 10 nucleotides align to TRBD1. The CDR3 is 16 amino acids. CDR1 SEHNR and CDR2 FQNEAQ come from the germline V gene (reference sequence). The V segment lost 5 bases and the J segment 8 bases; nucleotides outside the gene matches: 12. The CDR3 is CASSVPGTGEVHEQFF. CDR3 nucleotide sequence: TGTGCCAGCAGCGTACCCGGGACAGGGGAGGTCCATGAGCAGTTCTTC.

This sequence joins TRBV9 and TRBJ2-1, with TRBD2 identical over 9 bases. Germline loops: CDR1 SGDLS, CDR2 YYNGEE. The J segment lost 4 bases and the V segment lost 4 bases, leaving 3 bases of the junction unmatched. The CDR3 has 14 amino acids. In DNA form, the CDR3 reads TGTGCCAGCAGCTCAACTAGCGGGTACAATGAGCAGTTCTTC. Translation gives CASSSTSGYNEQFF.

This chain uses TRBV4-1 with TRBJ2-7; 11 bases match TRBD2. This CDR3 is 16 amino acids long. CDR1 and CDR2 (germline): MGHRA, YSYEKL. Losses at the gene ends were 4 bases for V and 0 bases for J; bases not matched to a gene: 5. CDR3 sequence reads: CASSRRLAGSSYEQYF. Written as DNA, the CDR3 is TGCGCCAGCAGCCGGCGACTAGCGGGGAGCTCCTACGAGCAGTACTTC.

The gene calls are TRBV5-6 and TRBJ2-1; D gene uncertain. The germline V gene has CDR1 SGHDT and CDR2 YYEEEE. This CDR3 spans 12 amino acids. V lost 4 bases and J lost 8, with 10 bases in between. The CDR3: CASSHPRYEQFF. Here the CDR3 DNA reads TGTGCCAGCAGCCACCCACGTTATGAGCAGTTCTTC.

The chain employs TRBV4-1 and TRBJ1-1; no definite D call. Per the germline V gene, CDR1 is MGHRA and CDR2 is YSYEKL. The CDR3 has 12 amino acids. V was pared by 1 base and J by 3 bases, with 3 bases between. For the CDR3, the DNA is TGCGCCAGCAGCCAAGCGCACACTGAAGCTTTCTTT. Residues: CASSQAHTEAFF.

CDR3 nucleotides: TGCGCCAGCAGCCAAAGCGTATCCTCGACAGGAGAACGCTATGGCTACACCTTC. Encoded protein: CASSQSVSSTGERYGYTF. V usage is TRBV4-1 and J usage is TRBJ1-2, with D possibly TRBD1 on 6 matching bases. V gave up 2 bases and J gave up 4 bases, with 23 bases separating them. In germline, CDR1 is MGHRA, CDR2 YSYEKL. This CDR3 is built from 18 residues.

The chain carries TRBV28 and TRBJ2-2; 9 bases match TRBD1. The germline gives CDR1 MDHEN, CDR2 SYDVKM. V lost 6 bases to trimming and J lost 3 bases; unmatched junction nucleotides: 2. The CDR3 covers 14 residues. CDR3 amino acids: CASRRTGDTGELFF. DNA for the CDR3: TGTGCCAGCAGGCGGACAGGGGACACCGGGGAGCTGTTTTTT. The full variable domain, rest sourced from reference TRBV28 and TRBJ2-2, is DVKVTQSSRYLVKRTGEKVFLECVQDMDHENMFWYRQDPGLGLRLIYFSYDVKMKEKGDIPEGYSVSREKKERFSLILESASTNQTSMYLCASRRTGDTGELFFGEGSRLTVL.

The chain recombines TRBV5-4 with TRBJ2-7; 10 bases agree with TRBD2. There are 15 residues in the CDR3. Germline V gene data show CDR1 as SGHNT and CDR2 as YYREEE (reference sequence). V lost 0 bases, J lost 4 bases, and 4 bases stayed unmatched. CDR3 bases: TGTGCCAGCAGCTTGGTGGCTAGCGGGAGTTACGAGCAGTACTTC. Its translation: CASSLVASGSYEQYF. The variable domain in full, completed from reference TRBV5-4 and TRBJ2-7, reads ETGVTQSPTHLIKTRGQQVTLRCSSQSGHNTVSWYQQALGQGPQFIFQYYREEENGRGNFPPRFSGLQFPNYSSELNVNALELDDSALYLCASSLVASGSYEQYFGPGTRLTVT.

This sequence joins TRBV7-9 and TRBJ1-5; a possible D gene is TRBD1 (6 bases). Germline CDR1 SEHNR, CDR2 FQNEAQ (reference sequence). This CDR3 is 15 amino acids long. V was pared by 1 base and J by 5 bases, with 12 bases between. CDR3 coding DNA: TGTGCCAGCAGCTTAGAAGGGACAAGTTATCAGCCCCAGCATTTT. It specifies CASSLEGTSYQPQHF.

The CDR3 protein is CASSQVAARPVGSEQFF. The CDR3 DNA reads as TGCGCCAGCAGCCAAGTGGCAGCCAGACCCGTCGGGAGTGAGCAGTTCTTC. The rearrangement links TRBV4-1 to TRBJ2-1; weak D call: TRBD2 (6 bases). Looked up from germline, CDR1 is MGHRA and CDR2 is YSYEKL. Trimming left V 1 base short and J 9 bases short, with 22 bases between. The CDR3 has 17 amino acids.